The T cell receptor (beta chain) described here comes from a study of T cell responses to AZD1222 COVID-19 vaccine (dated by TCRdb to the early 2020s). General notes on the study: AZD1222 recipients whose second dose came at about 4 weeks and those whose second dose came at about 12 weeks were combined into one group, since spike-specific TCR depth and breadth did not differ between the two schedules. Trial participants were enrolled by age into 18-55, 56-69 and 70-plus year subgroups, with about 150, 28 and 57 TCR-sequenced participants respectively. TCR sequencing was performed for 233 trial participants, of whom around 200 were given two doses of AZD1222 and some 26 were given two doses of MenACWY control vaccine. Overall study outcomes, separate from this receptor: After two AZD1222 doses, both the breadth and the depth of spike-specific TCRs were significantly higher than at day 0 and than in MenACWY recipients. No day 14 peak-response samples were available, so repertoires were characterized only after the peak T cell response. Participants were mostly white British and included more females than males, and it was suggested by the authors that clonal diversity may have been underestimated. The 56-69-year group was small, and its depth increase did not reach significance, likely because of low power. Nearly half of unique spike-specific TCRs reportedly recognized epitopes outside regions mutated in the B.1.351 and B.1.1.7 variants. The vaccine-associated CD4 TCRs covered the entire spike protein, and the dominant responses fell in regions 160-218 and 743-854. Conclusions about previously exposed vaccinees are limited because only a handful of AZD1222 recipients were SARS-CoV-2 seropositive at baseline.

As concerns this clone: No cognate antigen has been identified for it. Base quality data are lacking; no much larger clone is found one base away.

The cysteine opens and the phenylalanine closes a CDR3 of 15 amino acids. Only CDR3 DNA remains: 45 bases, in frame from the first base. V lost 6 bases and J lost 8 bases; the stretch between them is 22 bases long. The germline V gene gives CDR1 as MDHEN and CDR2 as SYDVKM. The CDR3 regions of human TCRbeta chains were subjected to immunosequencing. Regarding the original processing steps: TCRs in the repertoires were compared against a reference library of SARS-CoV-2-specific TCRs that had been generated with the MIRA antigen-specificity platform. Breadth was defined as the fraction of unique TCRs that were SARS-CoV-2-associated, and depth was defined as the fraction of total T cells that were SARS-CoV-2-associated. Using the MIRA data, each spike-specific TCR was mapped to the spike region that the TCR reacts to and placed in a CD4 or CD8 class. Log10-transformed breadth and depth values were compared by one-way ANOVA with Sidak's multiple comparisons tests. The clones in this table, taken by TCRdb from immuneACCESS, are in-frame only. Not every clone is retained; where verified, under half of the shortfall comes from an unresolved V gene, and the cause of the rest is unknown. The DNA was the basis for D and trimming; V, J and clone size are from that table. In all, the sample holds some 140,000 clones, and over 85% of those were seen once. The ten biggest clones cover 1.5% to 2% of the sample.

What this sample's time point label stands for: baseline before first vaccination. Vaccinee samples were obtained from the UK trials COV001 and COV002, which included a single-blind randomized controlled phase 2/3 trial of AZD1222 (ChAdOx1 nCoV-19) in healthy adults. For TCRbeta chain sequencing, PBMC samples were collected from trial participants at day 0 and at day 28 after the second dose. In this chain, TRBV28 is recombined with TRBJ1-1, with a tentative D gene TRBD1 over 6 matching bases. The receptor was derived from an adult in good health. Here the sequenced sample was peripheral blood, taken on day 0 of AZD1222 vaccination. The CDR3 loop reads CASSSPGTPLWEAFF. The nucleotide sequence reads as follows: TGTGCCAGCAGCTCACCCGGGACACCTCTTTGGGAAGCTTTCTTT.